A single sample is the source of the 22 T cell receptor beta chains below, sequenced in a study of cytomegalovirus exposure and HLA in healthy donors. The PCR used 60 Vbeta and 13 Jbeta primers. Clones were read by immunoSEQ multiplex PCR, and TCRdb kept only the in-frame ones, dropping some. The sample spans some 140,000 clones; the ten largest clones claim 1.5% to 2%. Sequences were obtained from PBMCs. The receptors come from a woman aged 60-75 years in good health and CMV-seronegative.

This sequence joins TRBV4-1 and TRBJ1-2; D may be TRBD1 (6 bases). CDR3 length equals 13 residues. Deletions cut 5 bases from V and 6 bases from J, with 13 bases between. Germline V gene sequence: CDR1 MGHRA, CDR2 YSYEKL. The CDR3 coding sequence is TGCGCCAGCAGCGCTCAGGGGAGTAATGGCTACACCTTC. It encodes CASSAQGSNGYTF.

V is TRBV10-2 and J is TRBJ2-5; maybe TRBD2 (5 bases). The CDR3 has 11 residues. CDR1 and CDR2 from the germline V gene are WSHSY and SAAADI. The V and J ends lost 8 bases and 5 bases respectively, with 9 bases between them. CDR3 amino acids: CASSGWETQYF. In DNA, the CDR3 is TGCGCCAGCTCGGGGTGGGAGACCCAGTACTTC.

V is TRBV15 and J is TRBJ2-3; TRBD2 agrees at 9 bases. This CDR3 is built from 16 residues. V shed 3 bases, J shed 5 bases, and the junction held 9 bases outside the gene matches. Germline V CDR1 and CDR2: LNHNV, YYDKDF (reference sequence). CDR3 sequence (DNA): TGTGCCACCAGCAGTCGGACTAGCGTCTATGGAGATACGCAGTATTTT. Protein sequence: CATSSRTSVYGDTQYF.

V gene TRBV15 combines with J gene TRBJ1-4, with D hard to call. V was clipped by 5 bases and J by 0 bases, with 13 bases between them. Germline V gives CDR1 LNHNV, CDR2 YYDKDF (reference sequence). This CDR3 has 16 residues. In nucleotides, the CDR3 is TGTGCCACCAGCTCACCCCGGGAGGCAACTAATGAAAAACTGTTTTTT. It specifies CATSSPREATNEKLFF.

The J gene is TRBJ2-7, the V gene TRBV28; 8 bases are shared with TRBD1. Germline values: CDR1 MDHEN, CDR2 SYDVKM. The CDR3 has 14 residues. Trimming removed 7 bases from V and 3 bases from J; junction bases left unmatched: 8. The CDR3 spells CASKTGTGNYEQYF. CDR3 DNA sequence: TGTGCCAGCAAGACCGGGACAGGTAACTACGAGCAGTACTTC.

The chain employs TRBV30 and TRBJ2-5; D might be TRBD2 (5 bases). Germline V gene data show CDR1 as GTSNPN and CDR2 as SVGIG (reference sequence). V was pared by 3 bases and J by 5 bases, with 7 bases between. The CDR3 covers 11 residues. The CDR3 is CAWSGGETQYF. In DNA form, the CDR3 reads TGTGCCTGGAGCGGCGGGGAGACCCAGTACTTC. The entire variable domain, with the rest obtained from reference TRBV30 and TRBJ2-5, is as follows: SQTIHQWPATLVQPVGSPLSLECTVEGTSNPNLYWYRQAAGRGLQLLFYSVGIGQISSEVPQNLSASRPQDRQFILSSKKLLLSDSGFYLCAWSGGETQYFGPGTRLLVL.

The chain couples TRBV4-1 to TRBJ2-3, with TRBD1 identical over 7 bases. Trimming removed 1 base from V and 2 bases from J; junction bases left unmatched: 9. CDR1 and CDR2 from the germline V gene are MGHRA and YSYEKL. The CDR3 extends over 17 amino acids. The CDR3 loop is CASSQVLTGVITDTQYF. CDR3 DNA sequence: TGCGCCAGCAGCCAAGTCTTAACAGGGGTAATCACAGATACGCAGTATTTT.

V and J are TRBV27 and TRBJ2-3, with TRBD1 matching 11 bases. Trimming at V came to 4 bases and at J to 7 bases, leaving 7 bases not matched to a gene. Germline loops: CDR1 MNHEY, CDR2 SMNVEV (reference sequence). The CDR3 contains 15 residues. The CDR3 region has the DNA TGTGCCAGCAGTTCCCCGGGACAGGGGGTCCATACGCAGTATTTT. It specifies CASSSPGQGVHTQYF.

The chain has TRBV2 and TRBJ2-4; tentative D call: TRBD1 (5 bases). From germline, CDR1 is SNHLY and CDR2 FYNNEI. V was shortened by 4 bases and J by 0 bases, with 10 bases between the two germline ends. The CDR3 spans 15 residues. The CDR3 DNA reads TGTGCCAGCAGTGTCCAGGGATTAGCCAAAAACATTCAGTACTTC. Protein sequence: CASSVQGLAKNIQYF.

This chain links TRBV28 with TRBJ1-3, with D tentatively TRBD1 (6 bases). Germline V gene lookup returns CDR1 MDHEN and CDR2 SYDVKM. With 2 bases removed from V and 2 bases from J, the gap between germline ends came to 7 bases. This CDR3 region has 14 residues. DNA for the CDR3: TGTGCCAGCAGTTTACGACAGGCTGGAAACACCATATATTTT. It encodes CASSLRQAGNTIYF.

CDR3 in DNA: TGTGCCAGCAGCTTGGCTTCCGGGGAGCTGTTTTTT. Residues: CASSLASGELFF. The rearrangement uses TRBV5-6 and TRBJ2-2; D remains unclear. Germline V lookup: CDR1 SGHDT, CDR2 YYEEEE. The CDR3 loop spans 12 amino acids. Between the trimmed V and J ends, which lost 0 bases and 6 bases, there was a span of 3 bases.

In nucleotides, the CDR3 is TGTGCCAGCAGCACCTCAGGAACTGGAAACACCATATATTTT. Its protein product is CASSTSGTGNTIYF. V gene TRBV5-5 combines with J gene TRBJ1-3; D unresolved. In germline, CDR1 is SGHKS, CDR2 YYEKEE (reference sequence). CDR3 size: 14 residues. Trimming took off 4 bases at V and 2 bases at J, with 10 bases between the two ends.

The V call is TRBV19, the J call TRBJ1-2; D gene unclear. V was cut by 9 bases and J by 8 bases, with 13 bases left in between. Germline CDR1 reads LNHDA; CDR2 reads SQIVND (reference sequence). This CDR3 spans 11 amino acids. This chain's CDR3 is CASRTAGGYTF. The CDR3 nucleotides read TGTGCCAGCCGGACGGCGGGGGGCTACACCTTC.

J is TRBJ2-3 and V is TRBV29-1, with 14 bases matching TRBD2. From germline, CDR1 is SQVTM and CDR2 ANQGSEA. V shed 6 bases and J 2 bases; nucleotides not matched to a gene: 7. The CDR3 extends over 16 amino acids. In DNA, the CDR3 is TGCAGCGTAGGATGGACTAGCGGGAGGTTCACAGATACGCAGTATTTT. Protein: CSVGWTSGRFTDTQYF.

The chain couples TRBV4-1 to TRBJ1-6; D is uncertain. V was shortened by 4 bases and J by 8 bases, with 9 bases between the two germline ends. The CDR3 spans 13 residues. Germline CDR1 is MGHRA and CDR2 is YSYEKL. The CDR3 region has the DNA TGCGCCAGCAGCCCCTCCCCCCATTCACCCCTCCACTTT. Protein product: CASSPSPHSPLHF.

This chain uses TRBV10-3 with TRBJ2-2; 10 nucleotides align to TRBD2. Germline CDR1 reads ENHRY; CDR2 reads SYGVKD. V was clipped by 7 bases and J by 5 bases; unmatched bases: 7. This CDR3 spans 15 amino acids. CDR3 nucleotide sequence: TGTGCCATCACTTCAGCGGGGGGGCCGACCGGGGAGCTGTTTTTT. Protein sequence: CAITSAGGPTGELFF.

For this clone: One end of the junction does not line up with germline, which may come from a read error. The chain employs TRBV7-7 and TRBJ2-2; a weak D match, TRBD1 (5 bases). Germline V gene lookup returns CDR1 SSHAT and CDR2 FNYEAQ (reference sequence). CDR3 length: 16 amino acids. CDR3 sequence: CASSLGAAYYAGELFF. The CDR3 nucleotides are TGTGCTAGCAGCTTAGGGGCAGCTTATTACGCCGGGGAGCTGTTTTTT. Full variable domain (rest looked up from reference TRBV7-7 and TRBJ2-2): GAGVSQSPRYKVTKRGQDVTLRCDPISSHATLYWYQQALGQGPEFLTYFNYEAQPDKSGLPSDRFSAERPEGSISTLTIQRTEQRDSAMYRCASSLGAAYYAGELFFGEGSRLTVL.

CDR3 sequence reads: CASALLADTGELFF. CDR3 coding DNA: TGTGCCAGCGCCCTCCTGGCGGACACCGGGGAGCTGTTTTTT. The gene calls are TRBV6-5 and TRBJ2-2; D gene uncertain. V lost 8 bases and J 3 bases, leaving 13 bases between the germline ends. Germline CDR1 is MNHEY and CDR2 is SVGAGI. CDR3 length: 14 residues.

The rearrangement joins TRBV7-6 to TRBJ1-3; weak D call: TRBD1 (6 bases). CDR1 and CDR2 (germline): SGHVS, FNYEAQ. This CDR3 spans 14 amino acids. V dropped 5 bases and J dropped 4 bases, with 12 bases sitting between them. In DNA, the CDR3 is TGTGCCAGCAGCGCCGGGACAATCGGAAACACCATATATTTT. Its protein is CASSAGTIGNTIYF.

CDR3 sequence reads: CASSQDSSYEQYF. The DNA of the CDR3 is TGTGCCAGCAGTCAGGACAGCTCCTACGAGCAGTACTTC. The chain carries TRBV2 and TRBJ2-7; TRBD1 might be the D (6 bases). The CDR3 consists of 13 residues. V was clipped by 5 bases and J by 0 bases, with 8 bases between them. CDR1 is SNHLY and CDR2 is FYNNEI in the germline V gene.

The J gene is TRBJ2-1, the V gene TRBV7-9, with 11 bases fitting TRBD2. The CDR3 consists of 16 residues. Germline V gene lookup returns CDR1 SEHNR and CDR2 FQNEAQ (reference sequence). J gave up 5 bases and V 5 bases, and 8 bases lay outside the gene matches. The CDR3 region is CASSAPGTSGNNEQFF. As DNA, the CDR3 is TGTGCCAGCAGCGCCCCCGGGACTAGCGGTAACAATGAGCAGTTCTTC.

This chain uses TRBV5-1 with TRBJ1-1; D unresolved. From germline, CDR1 is SGHRS and CDR2 YFSETQ. This CDR3 has 11 residues. With 5 bases removed from V and 10 bases from J, the gap between germline ends came to 12 bases. CDR3 protein: CASREGRAAFF. DNA of the CDR3: TGCGCCAGCAGGGAAGGGAGGGCAGCTTTCTTT.